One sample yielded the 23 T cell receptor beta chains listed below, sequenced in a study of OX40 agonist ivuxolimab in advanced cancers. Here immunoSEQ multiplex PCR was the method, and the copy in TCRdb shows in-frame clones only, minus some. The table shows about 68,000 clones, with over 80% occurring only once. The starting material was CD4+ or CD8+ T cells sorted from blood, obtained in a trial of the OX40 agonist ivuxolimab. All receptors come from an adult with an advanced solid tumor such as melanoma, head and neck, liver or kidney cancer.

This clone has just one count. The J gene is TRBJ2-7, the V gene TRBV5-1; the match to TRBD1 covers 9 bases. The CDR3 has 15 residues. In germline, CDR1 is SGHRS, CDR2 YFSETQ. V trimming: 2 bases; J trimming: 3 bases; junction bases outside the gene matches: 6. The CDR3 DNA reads TGCGCCAGCAGCTTCGGTGGGACAGGGTTCTACGAGCAGTACTTC. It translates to CASSFGGTGFYEQYF. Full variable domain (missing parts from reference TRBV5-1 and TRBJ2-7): KAGVTQTPRYLIKTRGQQVTLSCSPISGHRSVSWYQQTPGQGLQFLFEYFSETQRNKGNFPGRFSGRQFSNSRSEMNVSTLELGDSALYLCASSFGGTGFYEQYFGPGTRLTVT.

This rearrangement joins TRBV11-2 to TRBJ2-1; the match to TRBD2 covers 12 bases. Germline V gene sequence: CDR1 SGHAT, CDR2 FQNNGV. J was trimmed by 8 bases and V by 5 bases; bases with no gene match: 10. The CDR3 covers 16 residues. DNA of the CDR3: TGTGCCAGCAGCCCCGCCCGGACTAGCGGGATTGATGAGCAGTTCTTC. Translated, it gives CASSPARTSGIDEQFF.

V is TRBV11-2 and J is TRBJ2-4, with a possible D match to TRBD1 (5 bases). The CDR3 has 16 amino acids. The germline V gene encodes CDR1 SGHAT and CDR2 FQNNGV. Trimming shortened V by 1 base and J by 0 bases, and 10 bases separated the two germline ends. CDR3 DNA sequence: TGTGCCAGCAGCTTAGTAATGGGGCTAGCCAAAAACATTCAGTACTTC. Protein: CASSLVMGLAKNIQYF.

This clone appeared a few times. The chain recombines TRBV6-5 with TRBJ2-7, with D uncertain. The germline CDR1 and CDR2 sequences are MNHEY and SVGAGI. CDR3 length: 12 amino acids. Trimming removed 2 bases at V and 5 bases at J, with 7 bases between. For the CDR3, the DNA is TGTGCCAGCAGTTACACGGGTGACGAGCAGTACTTC. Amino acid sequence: CASSYTGDEQYF.

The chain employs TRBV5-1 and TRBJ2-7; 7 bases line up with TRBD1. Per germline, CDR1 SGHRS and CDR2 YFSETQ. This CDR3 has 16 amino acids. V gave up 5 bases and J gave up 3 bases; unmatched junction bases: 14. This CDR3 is CASSPLPFTGDYEQYF. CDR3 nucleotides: TGCGCCAGCAGTCCGCTCCCTTTTACAGGGGACTACGAGCAGTACTTC.

The CDR3 sequence: CASSHGSGEQYF. For the CDR3, the DNA is TGTGCCAGCAGCCACGGGTCTGGCGAGCAGTACTTC. The rearrangement uses TRBV14 and TRBJ2-7; no clear D gene. This CDR3 comprises 12 residues. Trimming took off 3 bases at V and 6 bases at J, with 9 bases between the two ends. Germline values: CDR1 SGHDN, CDR2 FVKESK.

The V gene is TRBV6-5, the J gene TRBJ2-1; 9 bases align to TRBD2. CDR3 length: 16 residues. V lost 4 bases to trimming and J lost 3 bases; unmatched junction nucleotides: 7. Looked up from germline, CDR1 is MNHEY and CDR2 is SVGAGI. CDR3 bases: TGTGCCAGCAGTTCGCCCGGGACTAGCAGCTACAATGAGCAGTTCTTC. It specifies CASSSPGTSSYNEQFF.

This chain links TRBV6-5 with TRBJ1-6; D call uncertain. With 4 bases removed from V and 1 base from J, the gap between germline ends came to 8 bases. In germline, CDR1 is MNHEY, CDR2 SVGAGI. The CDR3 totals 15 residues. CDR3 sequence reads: CASSSRESYNSPLHF. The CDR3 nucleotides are TGTGCCAGCAGTTCCCGGGAGTCCTATAATTCACCCCTCCACTTT.

The CDR3 DNA reads as TGCGCCAGCAGCTTGGTGGGGGGAGGAGAGCAGTACTTC. It translates to CASSLVGGGEQYF. The chain combines TRBV5-1 with TRBJ2-7; D may be TRBD2 (6 bases). V gave up 0 bases and J gave up 7 bases, with 11 bases separating them. The CDR3 has 13 residues. Germline V gene sequence: CDR1 SGHRS, CDR2 YFSETQ.

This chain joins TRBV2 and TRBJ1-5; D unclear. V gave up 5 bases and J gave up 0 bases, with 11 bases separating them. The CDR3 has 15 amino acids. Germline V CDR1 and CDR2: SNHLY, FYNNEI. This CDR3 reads CASSPGRPSNQPQHF. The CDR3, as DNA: TGTGCCAGCAGTCCAGGCAGACCTAGCAATCAGCCCCAGCATTTT.

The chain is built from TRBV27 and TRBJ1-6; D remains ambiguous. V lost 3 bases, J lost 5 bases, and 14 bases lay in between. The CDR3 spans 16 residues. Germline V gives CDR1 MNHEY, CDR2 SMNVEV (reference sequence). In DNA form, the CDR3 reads TGTGCCAGCAGTTTCCCTCCGGGTAGGGATAATTCACCCCTCCACTTT. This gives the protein CASSFPPGRDNSPLHF.

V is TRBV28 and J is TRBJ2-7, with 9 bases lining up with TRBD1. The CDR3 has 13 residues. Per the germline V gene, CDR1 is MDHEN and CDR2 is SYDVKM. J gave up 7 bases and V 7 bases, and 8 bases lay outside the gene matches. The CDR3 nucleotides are TGTGCCAGCAAACGGGACAGGGTGGGAGAGCAGTACTTC. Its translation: CASKRDRVGEQYF.

The CDR3, as DNA: TGTGCCAGCAGTTTTTCCGTTAGTGAAAAACTGTTTTTT. This encodes CASSFSVSEKLFF. This chain connects TRBV28 to TRBJ1-4; D not certain. From germline, CDR1 is MDHEN and CDR2 SYDVKM. The CDR3 is made up of 13 amino acids. V shed 3 bases and J shed 7 bases, with 9 bases lying between them.

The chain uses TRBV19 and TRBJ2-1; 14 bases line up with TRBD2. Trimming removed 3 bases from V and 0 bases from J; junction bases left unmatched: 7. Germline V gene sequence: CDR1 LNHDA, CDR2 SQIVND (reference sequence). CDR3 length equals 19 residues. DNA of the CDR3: TGTGCCAGTAGTATTATGGGACTAGCGGGAGTTACCTCCTACAATGAGCAGTTCTTC. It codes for CASSIMGLAGVTSYNEQFF. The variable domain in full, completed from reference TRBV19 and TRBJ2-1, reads DGGITQSPKYLFRKEGQNVTLSCEQNLNHDAMYWYRQDPGQGLRLIYYSQIVNDFQKGDIAEGYSVSREKKESFPLTVTSAQKNPTAFYLCASSIMGLAGVTSYNEQFFGPGTRLTVL.

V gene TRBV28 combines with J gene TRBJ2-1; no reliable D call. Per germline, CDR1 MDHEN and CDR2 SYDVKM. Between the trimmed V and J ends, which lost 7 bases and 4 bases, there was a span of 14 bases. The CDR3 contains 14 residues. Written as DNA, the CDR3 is TGTGCCAGCACAAGACCCGCGGCATACAATGAGCAGTTCTTC. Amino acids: CASTRPAAYNEQFF. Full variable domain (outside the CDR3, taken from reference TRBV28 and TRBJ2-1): DVKVTQSSRYLVKRTGEKVFLECVQDMDHENMFWYRQDPGLGLRLIYFSYDVKMKEKGDIPEGYSVSREKKERFSLILESASTNQTSMYLCASTRPAAYNEQFFGPGTRLTVL.

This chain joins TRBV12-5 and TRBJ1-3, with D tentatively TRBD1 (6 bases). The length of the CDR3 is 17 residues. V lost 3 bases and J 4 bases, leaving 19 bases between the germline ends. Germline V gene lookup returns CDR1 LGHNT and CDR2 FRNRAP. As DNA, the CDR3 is TGTGCTAGTGGTTTAATAGACAGGAGCCGTTACGGAAACACCATATATTTT. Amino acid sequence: CASGLIDRSRYGNTIYF.

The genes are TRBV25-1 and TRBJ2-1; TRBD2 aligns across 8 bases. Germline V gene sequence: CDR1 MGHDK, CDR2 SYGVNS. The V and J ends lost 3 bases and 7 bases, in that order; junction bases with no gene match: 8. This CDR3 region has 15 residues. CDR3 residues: CASSDFTGRGNEQFF. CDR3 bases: TGTGCCAGCAGTGACTTCACCGGGAGGGGTAATGAGCAGTTCTTC.

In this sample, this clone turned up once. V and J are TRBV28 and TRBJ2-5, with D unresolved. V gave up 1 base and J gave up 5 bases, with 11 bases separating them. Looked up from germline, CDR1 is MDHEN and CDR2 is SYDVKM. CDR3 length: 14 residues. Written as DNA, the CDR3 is TGTGCCAGCAGTTTATCGTTACCCACGGAGACCCAGTACTTC. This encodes CASSLSLPTETQYF.

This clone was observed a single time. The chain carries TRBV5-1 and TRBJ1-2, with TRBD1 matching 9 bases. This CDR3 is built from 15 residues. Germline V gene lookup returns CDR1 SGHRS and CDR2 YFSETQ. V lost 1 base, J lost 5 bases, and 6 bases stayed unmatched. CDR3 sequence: CASSLSSGTGYGYTF. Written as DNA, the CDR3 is TGCGCCAGCAGCTTGTCATCCGGGACAGGGTATGGCTACACCTTC.

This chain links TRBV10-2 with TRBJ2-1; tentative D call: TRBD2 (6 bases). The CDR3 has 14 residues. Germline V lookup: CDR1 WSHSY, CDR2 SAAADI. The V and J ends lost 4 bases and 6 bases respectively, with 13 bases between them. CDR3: CASSVEAGSNEQFF. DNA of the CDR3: TGCGCCAGCAGTGTTGAAGCGGGTTCCAATGAGCAGTTCTTC.

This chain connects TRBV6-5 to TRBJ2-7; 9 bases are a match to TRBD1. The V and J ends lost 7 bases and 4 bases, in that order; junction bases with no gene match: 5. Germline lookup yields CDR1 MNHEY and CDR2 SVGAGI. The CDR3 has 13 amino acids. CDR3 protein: CASMGGQGYEQYF. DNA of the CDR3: TGTGCCAGCATGGGAGGACAGGGGTACGAGCAGTACTTC.

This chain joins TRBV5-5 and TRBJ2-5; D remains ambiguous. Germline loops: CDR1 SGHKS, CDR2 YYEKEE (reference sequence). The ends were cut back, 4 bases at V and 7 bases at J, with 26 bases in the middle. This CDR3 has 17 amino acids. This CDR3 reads CASSAWTFSPQDWTQYF. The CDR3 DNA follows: TGTGCCAGCAGCGCCTGGACCTTTTCCCCGCAAGATTGGACCCAGTACTTC.

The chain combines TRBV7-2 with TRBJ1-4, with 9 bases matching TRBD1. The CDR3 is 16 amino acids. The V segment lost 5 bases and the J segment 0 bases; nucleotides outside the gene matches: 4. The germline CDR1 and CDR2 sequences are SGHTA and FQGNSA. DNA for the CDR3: TGTGCCAGCAGCATAAGACAGGGGGCAACTAATGAAAAACTGTTTTTT. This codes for CASSIRQGATNEKLFF. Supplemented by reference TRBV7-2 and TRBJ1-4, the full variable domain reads GAGVSQSPSNKVTEKGKDVELRCDPISGHTALYWYRQSLGQGLEFLIYFQGNSAPDKSGLPSDRFSAERTGGSVSTLTIQRTQQEDSAVYLCASSIRQGATNEKLFFGSGTQLSVL.